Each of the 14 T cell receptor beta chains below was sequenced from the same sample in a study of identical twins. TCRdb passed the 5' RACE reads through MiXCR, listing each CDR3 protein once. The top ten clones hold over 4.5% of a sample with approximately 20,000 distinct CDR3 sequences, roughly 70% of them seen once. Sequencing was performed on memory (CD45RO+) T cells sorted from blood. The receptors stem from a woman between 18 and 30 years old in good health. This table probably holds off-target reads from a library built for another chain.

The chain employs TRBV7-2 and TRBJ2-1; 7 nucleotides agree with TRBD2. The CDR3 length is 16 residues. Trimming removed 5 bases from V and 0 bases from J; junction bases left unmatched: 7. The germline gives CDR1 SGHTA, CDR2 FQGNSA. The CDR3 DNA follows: TGTGCCAGCAGCCCCCGGCTAGCGGACTCCTACAATGAGCAGTTCTTC. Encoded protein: CASSPRLADSYNEQFF.

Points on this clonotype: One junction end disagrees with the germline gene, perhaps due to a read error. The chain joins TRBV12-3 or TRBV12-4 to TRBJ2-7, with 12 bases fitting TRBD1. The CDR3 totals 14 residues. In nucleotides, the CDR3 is TGTGTCAGCAGCTGGGACAGGGGGCGCCGGGAGCAGTACTTC. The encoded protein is CVSSWDRGRREQYF.

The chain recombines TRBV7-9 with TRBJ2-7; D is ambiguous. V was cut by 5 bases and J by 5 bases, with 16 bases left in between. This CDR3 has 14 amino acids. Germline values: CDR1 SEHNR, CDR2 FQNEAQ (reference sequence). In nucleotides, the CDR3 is TGTGCCAGCAGCCCATCATTCCGTCCGGACGAGCAGTACTTC. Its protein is CASSPSFRPDEQYF. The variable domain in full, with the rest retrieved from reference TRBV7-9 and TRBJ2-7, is DTGVSQNPRHKITKRGQNVTFRCDPISEHNRLYWYRQTLGQGPEFLTYFQNEAQLEKSRLLSDRFSAERPKGSFSTLEIQRTEQGDSAMYLCASSPSFRPDEQYFGPGTRLTVT.

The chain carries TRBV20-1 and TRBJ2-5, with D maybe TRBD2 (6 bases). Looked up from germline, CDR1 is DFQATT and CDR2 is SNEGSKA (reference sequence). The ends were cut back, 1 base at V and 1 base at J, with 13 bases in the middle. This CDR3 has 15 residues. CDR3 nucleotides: TGCAGTGCTAGAGCCCCCAGGGAGGTCCAAGAGACCCAGTACTTC. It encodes CSARAPREVQETQYF.

The CDR3 loop reads CASGLAGGEQFF. The CDR3 region has the DNA TGTGCCTCGGGACTAGCTGGAGGCGAGCAGTTCTTC. The chain employs TRBV18 and TRBJ2-1; 9 bases are shared with TRBD2. The CDR3 runs to 12 residues. CDR1 KGHSH and CDR2 LQKENI come from the germline V gene. V shed 11 bases and J 10 bases; nucleotides not matched to a gene: 9. Supplemented by reference TRBV18 and TRBJ2-1, the full variable domain reads NAGVMQNPRHLVRRRGQEARLRCSPMKGHSHVYWYRQLPEEGLKFMVYLQKENIIDESGMPKERFSAEFPKEGPSILRIQQVVRGDSAAYFCASGLAGGEQFFGPGTRLTVL.

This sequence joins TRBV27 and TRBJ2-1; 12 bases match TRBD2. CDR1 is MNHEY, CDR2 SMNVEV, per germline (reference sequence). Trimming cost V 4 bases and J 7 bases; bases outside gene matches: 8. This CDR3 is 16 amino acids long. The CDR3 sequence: CASSSPSGRAMNEQFF. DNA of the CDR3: TGTGCCAGCAGTTCCCCTAGCGGGAGGGCCATGAATGAGCAGTTCTTC.

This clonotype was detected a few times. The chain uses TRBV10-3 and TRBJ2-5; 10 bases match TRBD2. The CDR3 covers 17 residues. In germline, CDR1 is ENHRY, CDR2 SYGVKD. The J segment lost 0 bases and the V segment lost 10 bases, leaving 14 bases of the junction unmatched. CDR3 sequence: CATQTSGLLGHQETQYF. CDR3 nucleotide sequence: TGTGCCACTCAGACTAGCGGGTTACTTGGGCACCAAGAGACCCAGTACTTC.

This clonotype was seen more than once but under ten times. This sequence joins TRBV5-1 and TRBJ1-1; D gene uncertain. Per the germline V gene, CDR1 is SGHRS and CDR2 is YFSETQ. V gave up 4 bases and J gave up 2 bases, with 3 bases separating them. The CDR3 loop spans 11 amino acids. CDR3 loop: CASSTNTEAFF. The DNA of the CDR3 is TGCGCCAGCAGCACAAACACTGAAGCTTTCTTT.

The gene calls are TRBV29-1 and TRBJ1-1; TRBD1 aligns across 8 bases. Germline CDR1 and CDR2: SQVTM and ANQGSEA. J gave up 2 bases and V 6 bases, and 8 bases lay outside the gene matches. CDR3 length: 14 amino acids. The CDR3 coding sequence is TGCAGCGTGGCTACAGGGGGAGTAAACACTGAAGCTTTCTTT. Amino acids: CSVATGGVNTEAFF.

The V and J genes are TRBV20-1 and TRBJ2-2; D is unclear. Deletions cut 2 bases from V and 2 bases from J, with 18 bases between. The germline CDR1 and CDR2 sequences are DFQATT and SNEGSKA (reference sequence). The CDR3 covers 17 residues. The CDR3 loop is CSARPSSSSGNTGELFF. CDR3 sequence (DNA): TGCAGTGCTAGACCTTCCTCTAGTTCAGGCAACACCGGGGAGCTGTTTTTT.

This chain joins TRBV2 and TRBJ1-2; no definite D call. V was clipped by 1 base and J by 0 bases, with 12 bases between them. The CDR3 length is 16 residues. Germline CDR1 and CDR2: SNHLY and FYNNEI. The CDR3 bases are TGTGCCAGCAGTGAAGGTGGGTCGGAAGCTAACTATGGCTACACCTTC. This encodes CASSEGGSEANYGYTF.

DNA for the CDR3: TGTGCCAGTAGTCCCCCGGGTGGGGGAATTAGCAATCAGCCCCAGCATTTT. Its translation: CASSPPGGGISNQPQHF. The chain couples TRBV19 to TRBJ1-5; D possibly corresponds to TRBD1 (5 bases). The CDR3 loop spans 17 amino acids. Per germline, CDR1 LNHDA and CDR2 SQIVND (reference sequence). V lost 5 bases and J lost 0, with 17 bases in between.

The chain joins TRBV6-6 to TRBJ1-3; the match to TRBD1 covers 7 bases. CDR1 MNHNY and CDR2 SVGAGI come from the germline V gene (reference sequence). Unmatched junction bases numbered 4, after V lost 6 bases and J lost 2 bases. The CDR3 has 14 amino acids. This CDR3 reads CASRPTGAGNTIYF. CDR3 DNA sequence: TGTGCCAGCAGACCCACAGGGGCTGGAAACACCATATATTTT.

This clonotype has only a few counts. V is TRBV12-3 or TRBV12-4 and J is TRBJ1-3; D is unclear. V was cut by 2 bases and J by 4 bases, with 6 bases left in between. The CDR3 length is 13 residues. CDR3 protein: CASSLSPGNTIYF. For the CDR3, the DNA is TGTGCCAGCAGTTTATCGCCAGGAAACACCATATATTTT.